The 8 T cell receptor beta chains below were found in one sample sequenced in a study of T cells expressing NK-cell markers (dated by TCRdb to 2020 to 2021). Receptors were amplified or captured by 5' RACE. Instrument on record: Illumina HiSeq 2000. With the reads reprocessed by TCRdb, a single entry stands for each CDR3 protein sequence and no DNA is reported. The table kept for this sample lists 250,000 or so distinct CDR3 sequences. The ten largest account for around 4.2% of the sample. The sequencing input was blood T cells: a sorted CD56 or NKG2C T cell subset, CD4+ or CD8+ T cells, or bulk PBMC T cells (not recorded which). Receptors originate from a woman between 18 and 75 years old in good health.

The chain's CDR3 is CSVLGGGEEQYF. The chain uses TRBV29-1 and TRBJ2-7; TCRdb lists TRBD2, though no DNA is available to test this call. Germline CDR1 reads SQVTM; CDR2 reads ANQGSEA. The CDR3 runs 12 residues.

The chain uses TRBV7-9 and TRBJ2-1; the D gene TCRdb calls, TRBD2, cannot be checked with no DNA. CDR3 size: 17 residues. Germline V gene sequence: CDR1 SEHNR, CDR2 FQNEAQ (reference sequence). The CDR3 reads CASSSTELAGSYNEQFF. Full variable domain (remainder filled in from reference TRBV7-9 and TRBJ2-1): DTGVSQNPRHKITKRGQNVTFRCDPISEHNRLYWYRQTLGQGPEFLTYFQNEAQLEKSRLLSDRFSAERPKGSFSTLEIQRTEQGDSAMYLCASSSTELAGSYNEQFFGPGTRLTVL.

The chain has TRBV7-2 and TRBJ2-5. CDR3 length equals 11 residues. Germline V lookup: CDR1 SGHTA, CDR2 FQGNSA. Here the CDR3 reads CASSELQTQYF.

This chain connects TRBV5-1 to TRBJ2-1; with no DNA, the TCRdb D assignment of TRBD1 cannot be verified. CDR1 is SGHRS, CDR2 YFSETQ, per germline. This CDR3 is built from 15 residues. The CDR3 loop is CATGDRAGAYNEQFF. Looking up the rest from reference TRBV5-1 and TRBJ2-1 gives the full variable domain: KAGVTQTPRYLIKTRGQQVTLSCSPISGHRSVSWYQQTPGQGLQFLFEYFSETQRNKGNFPGRFSGRQFSNSRSEMNVSTLELGDSALYLCATGDRAGAYNEQFFGPGTRLTVL.

The rearrangement joins TRBV18 to TRBJ1-5. From germline, CDR1 is KGHSH and CDR2 LQKENI. The CDR3 has 14 amino acids. This CDR3 is CASSPKDNNQPQHF.

This chain links TRBV18 with TRBJ2-7; the TCRdb call, TRBD1, lacks DNA for checking. The CDR3 has 15 residues. The germline gives CDR1 KGHSH, CDR2 LQKENI. This CDR3 is CASSRTGAHSYEQYF. The full variable domain, in which reference TRBV18 and TRBJ2-7 provide the parts outside the CDR3, is NAGVMQNPRHLVRRRGQEARLRCSPMKGHSHVYWYRQLPEEGLKFMVYLQKENIIDESGMPKERFSAEFPKEGPSILRIQQVVRGDSAAYFCASSRTGAHSYEQYFGPGTRLTVT.

V usage is TRBV29-1 and J usage is TRBJ2-5; lacking DNA, the TRBD1 call made by TCRdb goes unchecked. Germline-derived CDR1 and CDR2 are SQVTM and ANQGSEA. The CDR3 spans 13 residues. The CDR3 reads CSVEAGASETQYF.

This chain links TRBV12-3 or TRBV12-4 with TRBJ1-1; checking the TCRdb D call of TRBD1 is not possible without DNA. CDR3 length: 16 amino acids. This chain's CDR3 is CASTPTKGGANTEAFF.